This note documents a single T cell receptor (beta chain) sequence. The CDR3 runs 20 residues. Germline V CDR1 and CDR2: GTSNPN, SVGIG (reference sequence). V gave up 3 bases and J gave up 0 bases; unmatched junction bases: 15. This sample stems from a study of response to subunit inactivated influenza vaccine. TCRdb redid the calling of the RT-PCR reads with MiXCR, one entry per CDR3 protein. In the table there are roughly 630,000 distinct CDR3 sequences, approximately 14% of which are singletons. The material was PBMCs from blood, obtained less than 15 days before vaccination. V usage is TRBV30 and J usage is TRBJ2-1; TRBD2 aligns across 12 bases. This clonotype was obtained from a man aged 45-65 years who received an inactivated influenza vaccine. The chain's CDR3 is CAWRGTLTSGSSASYNEQFF. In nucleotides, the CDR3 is TGTGCCTGGAGGGGGACATTGACTAGCGGGAGCTCAGCCTCCTACAATGAGCAGTTCTTC.